Below, 2 T cell receptor beta chains from the same sample are listed, as sequenced in a study of T cells expressing NK-cell markers. TCRdb re-called the 5' RACE reads and catalogs CDR3 proteins one per entry, DNA excluded. This table lists hundreds of thousands of distinct CDR3 sequences. Sequenced: blood T cells: a sorted CD56 or NKG2C T cell subset, CD4+ or CD8+ T cells, or bulk PBMC T cells (not recorded which). The source is a man aged 18 to 69 in good health.

The genes are TRBV29-1 and TRBJ2-1; without DNA, the TCRdb call of TRBD1 cannot be checked. There are 11 residues in the CDR3. Germline CDR1 SQVTM, CDR2 ANQGSEA. The CDR3 sequence: CSVDGAGREFF.

V usage is TRBV28 and J usage is TRBJ2-1; TCRdb proposes TRBD1, but this gene call is untestable without DNA. The CDR3 sequence is 13 residues long. The V gene's germline CDR1 is MDHEN and CDR2 SYDVKM. The CDR3 sequence: CASSLLSIGTFVF.